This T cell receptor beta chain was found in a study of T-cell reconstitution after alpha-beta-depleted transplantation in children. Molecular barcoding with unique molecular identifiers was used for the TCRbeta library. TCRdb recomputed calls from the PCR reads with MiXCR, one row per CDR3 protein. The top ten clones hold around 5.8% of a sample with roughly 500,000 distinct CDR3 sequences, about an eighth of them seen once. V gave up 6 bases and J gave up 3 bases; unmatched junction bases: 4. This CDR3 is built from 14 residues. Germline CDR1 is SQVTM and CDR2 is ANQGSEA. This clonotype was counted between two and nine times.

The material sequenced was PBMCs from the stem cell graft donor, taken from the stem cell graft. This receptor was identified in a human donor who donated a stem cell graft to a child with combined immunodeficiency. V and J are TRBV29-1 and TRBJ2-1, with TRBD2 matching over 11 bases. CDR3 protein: CSVELAGDYNEQFF. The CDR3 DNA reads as TGCAGCGTCGAACTAGCGGGAGACTACAATGAGCAGTTCTTC.